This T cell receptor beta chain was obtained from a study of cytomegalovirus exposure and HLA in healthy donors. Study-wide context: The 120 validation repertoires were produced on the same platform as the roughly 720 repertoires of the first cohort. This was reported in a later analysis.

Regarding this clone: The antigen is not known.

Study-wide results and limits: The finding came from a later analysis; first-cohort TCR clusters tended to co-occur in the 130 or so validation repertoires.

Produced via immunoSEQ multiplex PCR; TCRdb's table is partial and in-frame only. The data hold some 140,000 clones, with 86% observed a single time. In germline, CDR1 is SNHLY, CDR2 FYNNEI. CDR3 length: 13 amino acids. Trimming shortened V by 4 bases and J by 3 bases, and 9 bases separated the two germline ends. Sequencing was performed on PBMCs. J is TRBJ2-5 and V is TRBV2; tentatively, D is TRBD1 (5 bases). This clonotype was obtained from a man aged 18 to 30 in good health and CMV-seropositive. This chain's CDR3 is CASSVVREETQYF. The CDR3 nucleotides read TGTGCCAGCAGTGTCGTCAGGGAAGAGACCCAGTACTTC.